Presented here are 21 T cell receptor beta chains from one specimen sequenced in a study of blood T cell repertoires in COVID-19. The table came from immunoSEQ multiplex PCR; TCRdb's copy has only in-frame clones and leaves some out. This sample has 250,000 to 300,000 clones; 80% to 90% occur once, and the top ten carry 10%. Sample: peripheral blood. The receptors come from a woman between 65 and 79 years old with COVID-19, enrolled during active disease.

The CDR3 protein is CASSLGASGRYEQYF. The CDR3 DNA follows: TGTGCCAGCAGCTTAGGAGCTAGCGGGAGATACGAGCAGTACTTC. This sequence joins TRBV11-2 and TRBJ2-7, with 10 bases lining up with TRBD2. Trimming removed 1 base from V and 4 bases from J; junction bases left unmatched: 4. The germline CDR1 and CDR2 sequences are SGHAT and FQNNGV. The CDR3 spans 15 residues.

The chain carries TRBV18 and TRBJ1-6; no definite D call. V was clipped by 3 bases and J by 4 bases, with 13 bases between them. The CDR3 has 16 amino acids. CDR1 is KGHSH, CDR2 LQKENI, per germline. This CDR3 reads CASSPQSFIYNSPLHF. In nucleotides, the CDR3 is TGTGCCAGCTCACCCCAGTCATTCATTTATAATTCACCCCTCCACTTT.

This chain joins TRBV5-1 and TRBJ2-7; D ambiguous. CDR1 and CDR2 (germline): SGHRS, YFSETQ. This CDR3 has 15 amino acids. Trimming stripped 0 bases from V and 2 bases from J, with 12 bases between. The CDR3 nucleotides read TGCGCCAGCAGCTTGGCCGGCGGTACCCCCTACGAGCAGTACTTC. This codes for CASSLAGGTPYEQYF.

CDR3 residues: CASSARQGRTEAFF. CDR3 nucleotides: TGTGCCAGCAGCGCCCGACAGGGAAGAACTGAAGCTTTCTTT. The chain links TRBV21-1 to TRBJ1-1; TRBD1 is taken as the D call from the table, unchecked against the DNA. TRBV21-1 is marked as a pseudogene. This CDR3 is built from 14 residues.

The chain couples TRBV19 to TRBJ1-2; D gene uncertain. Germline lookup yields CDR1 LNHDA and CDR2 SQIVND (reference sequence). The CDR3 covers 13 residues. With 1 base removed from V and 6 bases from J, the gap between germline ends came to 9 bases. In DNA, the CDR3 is TGTGCCAGTAGTATAGGTCCCTTCGATGGCTACACCTTC. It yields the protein CASSIGPFDGYTF.

CDR3 in amino acids: CAWSTASGRPGETQYF. CDR3 sequence (DNA): TGTGCCTGGAGTACCGCTAGCGGGAGGCCGGGGGAGACCCAGTACTTC. This chain joins TRBV30 and TRBJ2-5; TRBD2 agrees at 11 bases. Germline V gene data show CDR1 as GTSNPN and CDR2 as SVGIG (reference sequence). V lost 2 bases, J lost 5 bases, and 10 bases stayed unmatched. The CDR3 is 16 amino acids.

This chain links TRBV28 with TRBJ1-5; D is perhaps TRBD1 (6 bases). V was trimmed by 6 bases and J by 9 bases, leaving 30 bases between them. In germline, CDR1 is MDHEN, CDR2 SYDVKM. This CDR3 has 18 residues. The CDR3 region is CASSHLLGGQPSRAPQHF. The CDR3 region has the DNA TGTGCCAGCAGCCATTTATTAGGGGGTCAACCTTCTCGTGCGCCCCAGCATTTT.

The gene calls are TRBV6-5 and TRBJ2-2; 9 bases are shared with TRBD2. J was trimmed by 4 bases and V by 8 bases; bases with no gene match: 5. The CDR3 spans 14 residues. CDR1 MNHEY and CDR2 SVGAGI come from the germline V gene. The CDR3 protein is CASLSGRTTGELFF. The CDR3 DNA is TGTGCCAGCCTAAGCGGGAGGACCACCGGGGAGCTGTTTTTT.

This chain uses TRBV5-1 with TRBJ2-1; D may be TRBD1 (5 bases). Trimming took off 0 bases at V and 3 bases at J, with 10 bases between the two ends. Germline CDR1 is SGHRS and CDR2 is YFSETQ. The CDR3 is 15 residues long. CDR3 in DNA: TGCGCCAGCAGCTTGGAGGCAGGGAACTACAATGAGCAGTTCTTC. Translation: CASSLEAGNYNEQFF.

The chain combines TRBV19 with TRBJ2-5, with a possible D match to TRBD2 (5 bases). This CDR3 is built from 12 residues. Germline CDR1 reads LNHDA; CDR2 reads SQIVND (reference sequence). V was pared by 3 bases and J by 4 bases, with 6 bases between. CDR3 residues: CASSIEGETQYF. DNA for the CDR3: TGTGCCAGTAGTATTGAGGGAGAGACCCAGTACTTC.

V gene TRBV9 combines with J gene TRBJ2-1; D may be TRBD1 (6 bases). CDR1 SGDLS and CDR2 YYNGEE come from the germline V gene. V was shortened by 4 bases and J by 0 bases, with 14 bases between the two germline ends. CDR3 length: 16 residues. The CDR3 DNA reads TGTGCCAGCAGCTCATTAGGGGGAAGCTCCTACAATGAGCAGTTCTTC. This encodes CASSSLGGSSYNEQFF.

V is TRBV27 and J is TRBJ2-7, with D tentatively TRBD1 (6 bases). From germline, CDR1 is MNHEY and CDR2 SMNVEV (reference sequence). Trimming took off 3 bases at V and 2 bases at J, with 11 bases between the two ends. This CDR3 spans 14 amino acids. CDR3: CASSFSRGPYEQYF. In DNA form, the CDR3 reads TGTGCCAGCAGTTTTAGCAGGGGCCCCTACGAGCAGTACTTC.

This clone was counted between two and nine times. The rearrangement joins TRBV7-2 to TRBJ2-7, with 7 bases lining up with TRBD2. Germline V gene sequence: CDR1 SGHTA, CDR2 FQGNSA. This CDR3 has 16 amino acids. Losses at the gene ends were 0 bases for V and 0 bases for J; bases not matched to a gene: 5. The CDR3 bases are TGTGCCAGCAGCTTAGCGGGAGGGACCCTCTCCTACGAGCAGTACTTC. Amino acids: CASSLAGGTLSYEQYF. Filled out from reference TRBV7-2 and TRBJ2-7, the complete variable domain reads GAGVSQSPSNKVTEKGKDVELRCDPISGHTALYWYRQSLGQGLEFLIYFQGNSAPDKSGLPSDRFSAERTGGSVSTLTIQRTQQEDSAVYLCASSLAGGTLSYEQYFGPGTRLTVT.

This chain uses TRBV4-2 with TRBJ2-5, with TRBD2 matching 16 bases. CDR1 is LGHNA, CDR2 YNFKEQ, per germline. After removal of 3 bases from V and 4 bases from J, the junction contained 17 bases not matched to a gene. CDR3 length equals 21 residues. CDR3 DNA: TGTGCCAGCAGCCAGTCATTCCCGGGACTAGCGGGAGGGCTGGGGAGAGAGACCCAGTACTTC. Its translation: CASSQSFPGLAGGLGRETQYF.

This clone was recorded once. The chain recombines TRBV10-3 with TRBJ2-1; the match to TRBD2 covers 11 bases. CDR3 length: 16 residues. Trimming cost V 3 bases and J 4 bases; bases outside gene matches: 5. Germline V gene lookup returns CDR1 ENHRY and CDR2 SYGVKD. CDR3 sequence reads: CAISDGSGRDYNEQFF. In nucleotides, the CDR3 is TGTGCCATCAGTGACGGTAGCGGGAGGGATTACAATGAGCAGTTCTTC.

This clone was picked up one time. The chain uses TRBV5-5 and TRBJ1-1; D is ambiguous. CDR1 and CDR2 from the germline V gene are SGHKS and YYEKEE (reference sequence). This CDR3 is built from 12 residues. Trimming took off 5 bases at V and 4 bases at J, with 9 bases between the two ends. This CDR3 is CASRYRATEAFF. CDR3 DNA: TGTGCCAGCAGGTACAGAGCCACTGAAGCTTTCTTT. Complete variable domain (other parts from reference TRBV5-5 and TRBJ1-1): DAGVTQSPTHLIKTRGQQVTLRCSPISGHKSVSWYQQVLGQGPQFIFQYYEKEERGRGNFPDRFSARQFPNYSSELNVNALLLGDSALYLCASRYRATEAFFGQGTRLTVV.

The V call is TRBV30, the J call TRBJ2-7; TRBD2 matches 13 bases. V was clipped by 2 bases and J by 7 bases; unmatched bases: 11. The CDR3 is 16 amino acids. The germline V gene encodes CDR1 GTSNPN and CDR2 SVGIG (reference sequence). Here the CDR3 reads CAWSRALAGGPGEQYF. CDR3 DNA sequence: TGTGCCTGGAGTCGTGCACTAGCGGGAGGGCCGGGAGAGCAGTACTTC.

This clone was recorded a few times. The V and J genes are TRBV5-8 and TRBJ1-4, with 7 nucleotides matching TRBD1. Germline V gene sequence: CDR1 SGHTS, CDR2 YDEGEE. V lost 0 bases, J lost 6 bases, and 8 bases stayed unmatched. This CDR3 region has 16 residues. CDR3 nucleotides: TGTGCCAGCAGCTTGGGTTGGCAGGGGGAATATGAAAAACTGTTTTTT. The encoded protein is CASSLGWQGEYEKLFF. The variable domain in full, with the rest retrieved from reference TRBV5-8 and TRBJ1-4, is EAGVTQSPTHLIKTRGQQATLRCSPISGHTSVYWYQQALGLGLQFLLWYDEGEERNRGNFPPRFSGRQFPNYSSELNVNALELEDSALYLCASSLGWQGEYEKLFFGSGTQLSVL.

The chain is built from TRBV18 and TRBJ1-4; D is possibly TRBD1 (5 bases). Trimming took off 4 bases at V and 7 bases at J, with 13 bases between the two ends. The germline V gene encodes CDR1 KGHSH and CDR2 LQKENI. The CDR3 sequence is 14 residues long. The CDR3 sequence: CASSRGQEGEKLFF. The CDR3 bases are TGTGCCAGCTCACGCGGACAAGAAGGTGAAAAACTGTTTTTT.

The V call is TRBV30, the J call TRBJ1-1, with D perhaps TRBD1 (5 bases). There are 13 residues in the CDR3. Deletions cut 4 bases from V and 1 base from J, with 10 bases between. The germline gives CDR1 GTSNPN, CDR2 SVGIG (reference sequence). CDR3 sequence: CAWKGQGNTEAFF. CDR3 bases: TGTGCCTGGAAGGGGCAGGGGAACACTGAAGCTTTCTTT.

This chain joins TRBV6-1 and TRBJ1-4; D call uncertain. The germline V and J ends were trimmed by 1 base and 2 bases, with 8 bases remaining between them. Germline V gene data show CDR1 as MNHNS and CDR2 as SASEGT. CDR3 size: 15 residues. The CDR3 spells CASSEVGGTNEKLFF. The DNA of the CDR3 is TGTGCCAGCAGTGAAGTAGGAGGGACTAATGAAAAACTGTTTTTT.